This TCR beta chain emerged from a study of HIV-infected patients and healthy controls. Study background: No general T-cell lymphocytopenia was present, and per-chain CDR3 totals resembled those of controls. Study-wide findings and caveats: Healthy controls carried many MAIT alpha-chain CDR3s, while HIV+ repertoires had few. The seeming recovery of the Gini index after therapy in HIV-infected patients vanished in size-matched data.

The CDR3 is made up of 13 amino acids. V was shortened by 8 bases and J by 2 bases, with 15 bases between the two germline ends. CDR1 DFQATT and CDR2 SNEGSKA come from the germline V gene (reference sequence). Around 530 ng RNA was reverse transcribed with alpha and beta constant-region primers. Separate chain-specific third strand synthesis with multiplexing indices produced the alpha and beta libraries. Each CDR3 protein is one row after TCRdb ran MiXCR on the 5' RACE reads. The data show approximately 7,600 distinct CDR3 sequences, with over 8% seen just once and approximately 22% held by the top ten. The repertoire came from unfractionated whole blood and reflected all unsorted peripheral T cells. This clonotype was detected many times. Its antigen is still unknown.

This receptor was obtained from an adult with HIV infection. Sequencing was performed on blood, taken before antiretroviral therapy. The chain couples TRBV20-1 to TRBJ1-1; D not resolved. The DNA for the CDR3 is TGCAGTTTGAGACGCGGAGGAAACACTGAAGCTTTCTTT. Amino acids: CSLRRGGNTEAFF.